The T cell receptor (beta chain) described here comes from a study of cytomegalovirus exposure and HLA in healthy donors. Germline CDR1 MDHEN, CDR2 SYDVKM. The CDR3 sequence is 14 residues long. The germline V and J ends were trimmed by 10 bases and 0 bases, with 13 bases remaining between them. PCR used 60 Vbeta primers and 13 Jbeta primers. Clones were read by immunoSEQ multiplex PCR, and TCRdb kept only the in-frame ones, dropping some. This sample has tens of thousands of clones; about 83% occur once, and the top ten carry 1.6%. The sequence came from a human donor in good health. The sample taken for sequencing was PBMCs. The chain combines TRBV28 with TRBJ2-4; D not certain. The CDR3 DNA is TGTGCCACCGCCTTAGCTGTAGCCAAAAACATTCAGTACTTC. It is translated as CATALAVAKNIQYF.